This TCR beta chain appears in the sequencing data of a study of T cells in Graves' hyperthyroidism and ophthalmopathy. Researchers amplified the TCR beta CDR3 regions from RNA transcripts. HTBI primers were used for first-round RT-PCR of the TCR CDR3. Using its own MiXCR run on the multiplex PCR reads, TCRdb lists one record per CDR3 protein. The sample yields approximately 400,000 distinct CDR3 sequences, 15% to 18% seen once. V was clipped by 4 bases and J by 6 bases, with 16 bases between them. Germline V gene sequence: CDR1 LNHDA, CDR2 SQIVND (reference sequence). CDR3 length: 14 residues. Patients aged 18 to 65 had newly diagnosed hyperthyroidism lasting under 2 months.

The gene calls are TRBV19 and TRBJ2-7, with D perhaps TRBD2 (6 bases). The source is a woman between 18 and 30 years old with Graves' hyperthyroidism. The sample was blood. The CDR3 DNA sequence: TGTGCCAGTAGTAGGTATCCGGGACTCACCGAGCAGTACTTC. Protein sequence: CASSRYPGLTEQYF.